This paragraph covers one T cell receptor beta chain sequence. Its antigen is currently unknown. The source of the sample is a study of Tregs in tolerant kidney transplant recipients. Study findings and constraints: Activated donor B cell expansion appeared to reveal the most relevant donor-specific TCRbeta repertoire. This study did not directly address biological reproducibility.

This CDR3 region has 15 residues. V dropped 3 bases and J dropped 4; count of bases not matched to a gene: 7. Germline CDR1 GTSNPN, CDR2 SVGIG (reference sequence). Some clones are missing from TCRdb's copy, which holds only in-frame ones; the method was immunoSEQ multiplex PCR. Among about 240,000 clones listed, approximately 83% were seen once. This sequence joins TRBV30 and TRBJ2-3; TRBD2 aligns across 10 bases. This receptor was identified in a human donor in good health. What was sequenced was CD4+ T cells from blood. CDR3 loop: CAWSSSGRGSDTQYF. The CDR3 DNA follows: TGTGCCTGGAGCTCTAGCGGGAGAGGGTCAGATACGCAGTATTTT.